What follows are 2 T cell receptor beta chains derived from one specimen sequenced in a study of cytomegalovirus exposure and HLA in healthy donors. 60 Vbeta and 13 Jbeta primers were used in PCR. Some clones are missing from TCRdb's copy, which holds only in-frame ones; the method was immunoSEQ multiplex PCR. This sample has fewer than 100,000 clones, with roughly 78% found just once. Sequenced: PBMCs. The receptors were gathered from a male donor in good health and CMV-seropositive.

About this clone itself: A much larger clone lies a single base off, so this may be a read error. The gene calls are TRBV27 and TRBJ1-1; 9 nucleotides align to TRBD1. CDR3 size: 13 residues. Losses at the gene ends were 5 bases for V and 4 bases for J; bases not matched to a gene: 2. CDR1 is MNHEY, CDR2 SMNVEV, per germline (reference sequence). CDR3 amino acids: CASSDRGSTEAFF. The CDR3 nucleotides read TGTGCCAGCAGTGACAGGGGGAGCACTGAAGCTTTCTTT.

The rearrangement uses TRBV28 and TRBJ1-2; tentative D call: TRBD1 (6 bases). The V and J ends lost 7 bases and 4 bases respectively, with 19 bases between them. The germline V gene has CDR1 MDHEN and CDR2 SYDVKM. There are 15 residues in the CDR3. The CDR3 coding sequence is TGTGCCAGCACCCGTGGGGGGGCGCGGGTCTATGGCTACACCTTC. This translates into CASTRGGARVYGYTF.